The 31 T cell receptor beta chains below all came from one sample that was sequenced in a study of T cell changes during pregnancy in multiple sclerosis. Here immunoSEQ multiplex PCR was the method, and the copy in TCRdb shows in-frame clones only, minus some. The sample yields about 110,000 clones, 91% seen once. Here the sequenced sample was peripheral blood, taken before pregnancy. The receptors shown here come from a female donor with multiple sclerosis, enrolled in a pregnancy study.

This rearrangement joins TRBV7-2 to TRBJ2-3, with 8 bases that match TRBD1. Germline V gives CDR1 SGHTA, CDR2 FQGNSA. This CDR3 region has 14 residues. Trimming took 1 base from V and 4 from J; bases not matched to a gene: 1. CDR3 sequence: CASSLDRGADTQYF. The CDR3 DNA reads as TGTGCCAGCAGCTTAGACAGGGGGGCAGATACGCAGTATTTT.

The chain couples TRBV6-1 to TRBJ1-4; D unclear. The V gene's germline CDR1 is MNHNS and CDR2 SASEGT. The CDR3 spans 15 residues. The V and J ends lost 6 bases and 7 bases respectively, with 18 bases between them. CDR3 amino acids: CASRKEEGWSEKLFF. The CDR3 DNA follows: TGTGCCAGCAGGAAGGAGGAGGGTTGGAGTGAAAAACTGTTTTTT.

The chain carries TRBV7-2 and TRBJ2-3; D possibly corresponds to TRBD2 (5 bases). Germline assignment: CDR1 SGHTA and CDR2 FQGNSA. V lost 5 bases and J 0 bases, leaving 9 bases between the germline ends. This CDR3 has 14 amino acids. The CDR3 region has the DNA TGTGCCAGCAGCCGAGGACTGAGCACAGATACGCAGTATTTT. Amino acids: CASSRGLSTDTQYF.

This chain links TRBV7-9 with TRBJ1-6; 8 bases map to TRBD1. Unmatched junction bases numbered 9, after V lost 4 bases and J lost 13 bases. The germline V gene encodes CDR1 SEHNR and CDR2 FQNEAQ (reference sequence). The CDR3 has 14 residues. The CDR3 DNA sequence: TGTGCCAGCAGCTCCCCAGGGGGCGGTTCCCCCCTCCACTTT. Amino acids: CASSSPGGGSPLHF.

The chain employs TRBV27 and TRBJ1-1, with D possibly TRBD1 on 6 matching bases. The CDR3 totals 14 residues. Trimming stripped 5 bases from V and 9 bases from J, with 19 bases between. The V gene's germline CDR1 is MNHEY and CDR2 SMNVEV (reference sequence). The DNA for the CDR3 is TGTGCCAGCAGTCTCGAAGGATTAGGACAGAAAGCTTTCTTT. Translation: CASSLEGLGQKAFF.

The chain has TRBV30 and TRBJ2-3; TRBD1 might be the D (5 bases). Trimming removed 2 bases at V and 0 bases at J, with 9 bases between. Germline V gene lookup returns CDR1 GTSNPN and CDR2 SVGIG (reference sequence). The CDR3 totals 14 residues. The CDR3 spells CAWSIGASTDTQYF. The CDR3 DNA follows: TGTGCCTGGAGTATTGGGGCTAGCACAGATACGCAGTATTTT.

V usage is TRBV7-9 and J usage is TRBJ1-1, with a weak D call TRBD1 (5 bases). Trimming removed 0 bases from V and 3 bases from J, with 14 bases in between. CDR3 size: 16 residues. Germline V gene sequence: CDR1 SEHNR, CDR2 FQNEAQ (reference sequence). The CDR3 loop reads CASSLALGAPDTEAFF. CDR3 DNA: TGTGCCAGCAGCTTAGCCTTAGGGGCCCCTGACACTGAAGCTTTCTTT.

On this clone: The sample holds other DNA sequences that translate to the same CDR3. The CDR3 sequence: CASSLETGNTGELFF. CDR3 DNA: TGCGCCAGCAGCCTGGAAACAGGGAACACCGGGGAGCTGTTTTTT. V gene TRBV5-1 combines with J gene TRBJ2-2; a weak D match, TRBD1 (5 bases). CDR1 SGHRS and CDR2 YFSETQ come from the germline V gene. The CDR3 has 15 residues. V was pared by 4 bases and J by 1 base, with 11 bases between.

This rearrangement joins TRBV19 to TRBJ2-1, with 7 bases aligning to TRBD2. Losses at the gene ends were 3 bases for V and 5 bases for J; bases not matched to a gene: 7. Germline V gives CDR1 LNHDA, CDR2 SQIVND (reference sequence). This CDR3 region has 15 residues. DNA of the CDR3: TGTGCCAGTAGTATTCGTACTAGCGAAAACAATGAGCAGTTCTTC. Translated: CASSIRTSENNEQFF.

This sequence joins TRBV30 and TRBJ1-3, with no clear D. The CDR3 runs to 14 residues. The V gene's germline CDR1 is GTSNPN and CDR2 SVGIG (reference sequence). Trimming removed 0 bases from V and 4 bases from J, with 10 bases in between. CDR3 coding DNA: TGTGCCTGGAGTGTATACTCACCCGGAAACACCATATATTTT. Residues: CAWSVYSPGNTIYF.

This clone occurred once. CDR3 amino acids: CASSLLLTSAAHEQYF. The CDR3 DNA follows: TGTGCCAGCAGCTTACTTCTCACTAGCGCCGCCCACGAGCAGTACTTC. V is TRBV7-2 and J is TRBJ2-5; 7 bases are shared with TRBD2. Matching the DNA end better, TRBJ2-7 makes the J call doubtful. The CDR3 contains 16 residues. Per the germline V gene, CDR1 is SGHTA and CDR2 is FQGNSA.

The chain combines TRBV6-1 with TRBJ1-1; D uncertain. The CDR3 loop spans 11 amino acids. Trimming removed 10 bases at V and 2 bases at J, with 8 bases between. CDR1 and CDR2 (germline): MNHNS, SASEGT. The CDR3 loop reads CANGENTEAFF. In DNA, the CDR3 is TGTGCCAACGGGGAAAACACTGAAGCTTTCTTT.

Only a few counts were recorded for this clone. The chain couples TRBV6-4 to TRBJ2-1, with TRBD2 matching over 8 bases. The trim removed 4 bases at V and 6 bases at J, leaving 8 bases unmatched. The CDR3 loop spans 15 amino acids. Germline values: CDR1 MRHNA, CDR2 SNTAGT. In nucleotides, the CDR3 is TGTGCCAGCAGTGTAAGTAGCGGGGCAACCAATGAGCAGTTCTTC. Translating it yields CASSVSSGATNEQFF.

This chain uses TRBV19 with TRBJ2-1; 10 nucleotides line up with TRBD2. The V and J ends lost 2 bases and 5 bases, in that order; junction bases with no gene match: 6. Germline V gives CDR1 LNHDA, CDR2 SQIVND (reference sequence). CDR3 length: 16 residues. The CDR3 here is CASSIIASGSHNEQFF. Written as DNA, the CDR3 is TGTGCCAGTAGTATAATCGCTAGCGGGAGCCACAATGAGCAGTTCTTC.

The chain is built from TRBV4-2 and TRBJ2-7, with D perhaps TRBD1 (6 bases). Trimming stripped 0 bases from V and 4 bases from J, with 19 bases between. The V gene's germline CDR1 is LGHNA and CDR2 YNFKEQ. This CDR3 has 17 amino acids. The CDR3 region is CASSQEWGPAELYEQYF. CDR3 nucleotide sequence: TGTGCCAGCAGCCAAGAGTGGGGGCCAGCGGAACTATACGAGCAGTACTTC.

The chain joins TRBV5-1 to TRBJ2-2; D uncertain. Per the germline V gene, CDR1 is SGHRS and CDR2 is YFSETQ. This CDR3 comprises 12 residues. V was trimmed by 4 bases and J by 6 bases, leaving 7 bases between them. The CDR3 region has the DNA TGCGCCAGCAGCCCCCCAGCCGGGGAGCTGTTTTTT. The encoded protein is CASSPPAGELFF.

This clone turned up a few times. The chain carries TRBV2 and TRBJ1-5, with D maybe TRBD1 (5 bases). The CDR3 sequence is 13 residues long. V was clipped by 8 bases and J by 7 bases, with 15 bases between them. Germline CDR1 SNHLY, CDR2 FYNNEI. This CDR3 reads CASQGGAPQPQHF. The CDR3 DNA reads TGTGCCAGCCAGGGAGGGGCACCGCAGCCCCAGCATTTT.

V gene TRBV6-5 combines with J gene TRBJ2-5, with 8 bases aligning to TRBD2. CDR3 length: 14 residues. The V gene end was trimmed by 6 bases and the J gene end by 4 bases; junction bases not matched to a gene: 7. CDR1 is MNHEY, CDR2 SVGAGI, per germline. The CDR3 DNA is TGTGCCAGCAGCCCCGGGACTAGATTAGAGACCCAGTACTTC. Translation gives CASSPGTRLETQYF.

The V and J genes are TRBV30 and TRBJ2-7, with 7 positions matching TRBD1. The CDR3 is 13 amino acids. Germline V CDR1 and CDR2: GTSNPN, SVGIG (reference sequence). Trimming at V came to 4 bases and at J to 0 bases, leaving 3 bases not matched to a gene. CDR3 loop: CAWKTGVSYEQYF. The CDR3 nucleotides are TGTGCCTGGAAAACAGGGGTCTCCTACGAGCAGTACTTC.

The CDR3 protein is CASSESRQTGWNGYTF. CDR3 nucleotide sequence: TGTGCCAGCAGCGAGAGTAGACAGACAGGGTGGAATGGCTACACCTTC. The V and J genes are TRBV9 and TRBJ1-2; 7 nucleotides line up with TRBD1. The ends lost 3 bases at V and 6 bases at J; junction bases unmatched: 14. Germline CDR1 reads SGDLS; CDR2 reads YYNGEE. This CDR3 region has 16 residues.

This chain connects TRBV11-2 to TRBJ1-3; 7 bases map to TRBD1. Germline assignment: CDR1 SGHAT and CDR2 FQNNGV. V lost 1 base, J lost 0 bases, and 6 bases stayed unmatched. This CDR3 contains 17 residues. The CDR3: CASSLGGQGVSGNTIYF. The CDR3 nucleotides are TGTGCCAGCAGCTTAGGAGGGCAGGGGGTCTCTGGAAACACCATATATTTT.

This chain joins TRBV7-2 and TRBJ2-7; 8 bases line up with TRBD1. There are 15 residues in the CDR3. V gave up 1 base and J gave up 2 bases; unmatched junction bases: 4. Germline V lookup: CDR1 SGHTA, CDR2 FQGNSA. In DNA, the CDR3 is TGTGCCAGCAGCTTAGGGGGACAGGCCCCCTACGAGCAGTACTTC. This encodes CASSLGGQAPYEQYF. Complete variable domain (other parts from reference TRBV7-2 and TRBJ2-7): GAGVSQSPSNKVTEKGKDVELRCDPISGHTALYWYRQSLGQGLEFLIYFQGNSAPDKSGLPSDRFSAERTGGSVSTLTIQRTQQEDSAVYLCASSLGGQAPYEQYFGPGTRLTVT.

This clone was recorded once. The V and J genes are TRBV13 and TRBJ1-2, with 7 bases fitting TRBD1. J was trimmed by 7 bases and V by 2 bases; bases with no gene match: 10. Germline V gives CDR1 PRHDT, CDR2 FYEKMQ (reference sequence). The CDR3 is 15 residues long. This chain's CDR3 is CASSLKGAARAGYTF. The CDR3 bases are TGTGCCAGCAGCTTAAAGGGGGCGGCGCGGGCTGGCTACACCTTC. The entire variable domain, with the rest obtained from reference TRBV13 and TRBJ1-2, is as follows: AAGVIQSPRHLIKEKRETATLKCYPIPRHDTVYWYQQGPGQDPQFLISFYEKMQSDKGSIPDRFSAQQFSDYHSELNMSSLELGDSALYFCASSLKGAARAGYTFGSGTRLTVV.

The chain links TRBV10-3 to TRBJ1-1; possible D gene TRBD1, 5 bases. Germline CDR1 and CDR2: ENHRY and SYGVKD. The CDR3 is 11 residues long. V was clipped by 3 bases and J by 11 bases, with 10 bases between them. CDR3 sequence reads: CAISEGAGAFF. The CDR3 DNA reads TGTGCCATCAGTGAAGGGGCTGGGGCTTTCTTT.

The rearrangement links TRBV18 to TRBJ2-7; D is uncertain. The CDR3 runs 12 residues. Germline V gene sequence: CDR1 KGHSH, CDR2 LQKENI. V lost 1 base, J lost 4 bases, and 5 bases lay in between. CDR3 nucleotides: TGTGCCAGCTCACCACGGCCATACGAGCAGTACTTC. The encoded protein is CASSPRPYEQYF.

The V call is TRBV28, the J call TRBJ2-7, with TRBD2 matching 8 bases. V was pared by 1 base and J by 3 bases, with 2 bases of the junction left unmatched. The germline V gene encodes CDR1 MDHEN and CDR2 SYDVKM. The CDR3 is 14 amino acids. The CDR3 nucleotides read TGTGCCAGCAGTTTATTCGGGGGGGGCTACGAGCAGTACTTC. This encodes CASSLFGGGYEQYF.

This clone was seen only once. The chain is built from TRBV18 and TRBJ1-1; D is possibly TRBD1 (6 bases). Germline CDR1 reads KGHSH; CDR2 reads LQKENI. Trimming pared 3 bases from V and 5 bases from J, leaving 13 bases between. The CDR3 is made up of 14 amino acids. In DNA, the CDR3 is TGTGCCAGCTCACCCAATACAGGGAAAACTGAAGCTTTCTTT. Protein product: CASSPNTGKTEAFF.

The chain carries TRBV10-3 and TRBJ2-1, with 7 bases matching TRBD1. Trimming at V came to 10 bases and at J to 6 bases, leaving 9 bases not matched to a gene. The CDR3 extends over 13 amino acids. CDR1 ENHRY and CDR2 SYGVKD come from the germline V gene. CDR3 sequence reads: CATFTGARNEQFF. As DNA, the CDR3 is TGTGCCACCTTTACAGGGGCGCGCAATGAGCAGTTCTTC.

This chain links TRBV7-3 with TRBJ2-1, with D maybe TRBD1 (6 bases). Trimming cost V 4 bases and J 7 bases, with 11 bases left between them. Germline assignment: CDR1 SGHTA and CDR2 FQGTGA. The CDR3 consists of 13 residues. CDR3 in amino acids: CASSYDRWNEQFF. Here the CDR3 DNA reads TGTGCCAGCAGCTACGACAGGTGGAATGAGCAGTTCTTC. Together with reference TRBV7-3 and TRBJ2-1, the CDR3 gives the full variable domain: GAGVSQTPSNKVTEKGKYVELRCDPISGHTALYWYRQSLGQGPEFLIYFQGTGAADDSGLPNDRFFAVRPEGSVSTLKIQRTERGDSAVYLCASSYDRWNEQFFGPGTRLTVL.

This chain uses TRBV4-3 with TRBJ1-4; 8 bases agree with TRBD1. V was clipped by 4 bases and J by 8 bases; unmatched bases: 6. This CDR3 is 14 amino acids long. Germline values: CDR1 LGHNA, CDR2 YSLEER. CDR3 sequence (DNA): TGCGCCAGCAGCCGCAACAGGGGGGGGGAAAAACTGTTTTTT. Its protein product is CASSRNRGGEKLFF.

This chain connects TRBV5-1 to TRBJ2-7, with D possibly being TRBD2 (5 bases). V lost 2 bases and J lost 1, with 10 bases in between. This CDR3 comprises 14 residues. Looked up from germline, CDR1 is SGHRS and CDR2 is YFSETQ. The DNA for the CDR3 is TGCGCCAGCAGCTTCGGACTGGGTTCCTACGAGCAGTACTTC. This codes for CASSFGLGSYEQYF.